Listed here is a single T cell receptor beta chain. What it binds is not known. The data stem from a study of T cell responses to AZD1222 COVID-19 vaccine. Generated by immunoSEQ multiplex PCR, the TCRdb table keeps only in-frame clones and is missing some. This sample carries 160,000 or so clones, more than 70% of them seen once, and the ten largest clones take around 6%. Study results and caveats: Two AZD1222 doses significantly raised spike-specific TCR breadth and depth over controls. Reports say nearly half of spike-specific TCRs go after unmutated variant regions.

Trimming cost V 3 bases and J 7 bases; bases outside gene matches: 7. The CDR3 consists of 14 residues. CDR1 and CDR2 from the germline V gene are DFQATT and SNEGSKA (reference sequence). This sequence originates from an adult in good health. The specimen was peripheral blood, collected on day 0 of AZD1222 vaccination. The chain combines TRBV20-1 with TRBJ1-2; 11 positions agree with TRBD1. CDR3 region: CSASSGQGAGGYTF. CDR3 coding DNA: TGCAGTGCTAGTTCCGGACAGGGGGCGGGTGGCTACACCTTC.